The source of this T cell receptor beta chain is a study of monozygotic twins with inflammatory bowel disease. Study-wide results and caveats: Different T cell subtypes could not be distinguished. Support for any single strong IBD-associated signal or clonotype was not found. IBD patients had lower TCRbeta diversity (inverse Simpson) than healthy co-twins.

T cells were not sorted, and total RNA was isolated straight from whole blood. Reprocessing the 5' RACE reads, TCRdb reports a single entry for every CDR3 protein and omits DNA. The listing contains around 410,000 distinct CDR3 sequences. About this clonotype: Its antigen is undetermined.

This sequence was found in a human donor with ulcerative colitis or Crohn's disease, or a healthy co-twin of an affected twin (not recorded which). The sample was blood.

This chain's CDR3 is CASSLDTAHYEQYF. The J gene is TRBJ2-7, the V gene TRBV7-2. The CDR3 is made up of 14 amino acids. Germline values: CDR1 SGHTA, CDR2 FQGNSA.